Listed below are T cell receptor beta chains from one sample, sequenced in a study of cytomegalovirus exposure and HLA in healthy donors. Assay used: immunoSEQ multiplex PCR; TCRdb lists only in-frame clones, some missing. This sample's table reports 120,000 to 150,000 clones. Sequenced material: PBMCs. All receptors derive from a middle-aged man in good health and CMV-seronegative. CDR3s include the opening cysteine and the closing phenylalanine or tryptophan. The D gene is left open where the match is weak.

v_gene	j_gene	d_gene	CDR3aa	CDR3nt
TRBV2	TRBJ1-3	.	CASRFEGGAGNTIYF	TGTGCCAGCCGATTCGAAGGGGGAGCTGGAAACACCATATATTTT
TRBV7-9	TRBJ2-5	TRBD2	CASNRGAGEETQYF	TGTGCCAGCAATCGCGGGGCGGGAGAAGAGACCCAGTACTTC
TRBV7-8	TRBJ2-7	.	CASSVGDFAYEQYF	TGTGCCAGCAGCGTGGGGGACTTCGCCTACGAGCAGTACTTC
TRBV7-6	TRBJ2-3	TRBD2	CASRGLCGGESDTQYF	TGTGCCAGCAGGGGACTCTGCGGGGGGGAGTCAGATACGCAGTATTTT
TRBV10-3	TRBJ2-3	TRBD1	CAISEAMTGGKDTQYF	TGTGCCATCAGTGAGGCTATGACAGGGGGCAAAGATACGCAGTATTTT
TRBV4-2	TRBJ2-1	.	CASSQDPGDNEQFF	TGTGCCAGCAGCCAGGATCCCGGGGACAATGAGCAGTTCTTC
TRBV14	TRBJ1-1	TRBD1	CASSRRDRANSEAFF	TGTGCCAGCAGCCGGAGGGACAGGGCGAATTCTGAAGCTTTCTTT
TRBV7-9	TRBJ1-6	TRBD1	CASSLAGQGRSSPLHF	TGTGCCAGCAGCTTGGCCGGACAGGGTCGAAGTTCACCCCTCCACTTT
TRBV5-4	TRBJ2-3	TRBD2	CASSFAATSGGAYTQYF	TGTGCCAGCAGCTTCGCGGCTACTAGCGGGGGGGCCTATACGCAGTATTTT
TRBV2	TRBJ1-2	.	CASSRLRQDGYTF	TGTGCCAGCAGTCGTCTTCGTCAGGATGGCTACACCTTC
TRBV5-1	TRBJ2-1	TRBD1	CASSPDRASFNEQFF	TGCGCCAGCAGCCCGGACAGGGCCTCTTTTAATGAGCAGTTCTTC
TRBV4-1	TRBJ1-2	.	CASRPGQTNYGYTF	TGCGCCAGCAGGCCGGGACAAACTAACTATGGCTACACCTTC
TRBV19	TRBJ2-5	.	CASSIQGRKETQYF	TGTGCCAGTAGTATCCAGGGAAGGAAAGAGACCCAGTACTTC
TRBV23-1	TRBJ1-1	TRBD1	CASDAGTGPPADTEAFF	TGCGCCAGCGATGCCGGGACAGGCCCTCCCGCGGACACTGAAGCTTTCTTT
TRBV5-5	TRBJ1-5	.	CASSLTGYQPQHF	TGTGCCAGCAGCTTGACAGGATACCAGCCCCAGCATTTT
TRBV6-7	TRBJ2-7	.	CASSCLDRWNPYEQYF	TGTGCCAGCAGTTGCCTAGACAGGTGGAATCCCTACGAGCAGTACTTC
TRBV6-1	TRBJ1-2	.	CASRPRDSKDYGYTF	TGTGCCAGCAGACCGAGGGATAGTAAAGACTATGGCTACACCTTC
TRBV14	TRBJ1-3	.	CASSQVAGNTIYF	TGTGCCAGCAGCCAAGTCGCGGGAAACACCATATATTTT
TRBV7-6	TRBJ1-2	.	CASSLAGDYGYTF	TGTGCCAGCAGCTTAGCGGGCGACTATGGCTACACCTTC
TRBV10-3	TRBJ1-2	.	CAISREGSGKGYTF	TGTGCCATCAGTCGCGAGGGAAGTGGAAAGGGCTACACCTTC
TRBV11-3	TRBJ2-7	TRBD2	CASSVGGGDYEQYF	TGTGCCAGCAGCGTCGGGGGGGGCGACTACGAGCAGTACTTC
TRBV5-4	TRBJ2-5	.	CASSLDGGGEETQYF	TGTGCCAGCAGCTTGGATGGCGGGGGCGAGGAGACCCAGTACTTC
TRBV7-2	TRBJ1-5	.	CASSTEGGGQPQHF	TGTGCCAGCAGCACGGAGGGGGGGGGTCAGCCCCAGCATTTT
TRBV7-2	TRBJ1-5	TRBD1	CASTSDRGYNQPQHF	TGTGCCAGCACCTCGGACAGGGGTTACAATCAGCCCCAGCATTTT
TRBV2	TRBJ1-6	.	CASSDPRESSYNSPLHF	TGTGCCAGCAGTGACCCCAGGGAAAGCTCCTATAATTCACCCCTCCACTTT
TRBV29-1	TRBJ2-1	.	CSVEQGWAEQFF	TGCAGCGTTGAACAGGGGTGGGCTGAGCAGTTCTTC
TRBV28	TRBJ1-5	.	CASSSGGLSGVYNQPQHF	TGTGCCAGCAGTTCCGGGGGTCTCTCGGGGGTTTATAATCAGCCCCAGCATTTT
TRBV7-9	TRBJ1-2	.	CASRNHDRRYGYTF	TGTGCCAGCAGGAATCACGACAGGCGCTATGGCTACACCTTC
TRBV5-8	TRBJ2-5	TRBD1	CASSFRQGNRETQYF	TGTGCCAGCAGCTTCAGACAGGGAAATCGAGAGACCCAGTACTTC
TRBV6-5	TRBJ1-2	.	CASSTGRNGYTF	TGTGCCAGCAGTACAGGGAGAAATGGCTACACCTTC
TRBV27	TRBJ2-7	.	CASSMNRFLRYEQYF	TGTGCCAGCAGTATGAACAGGTTCTTACGCTACGAGCAGTACTTC